Here is one T cell receptor beta chain with its context. The antigen is undetermined. Unstimulated Tregs (CD4+CD25+CD127-) and CD4+CD25- non-Tregs were sorted from PBMCs. Before regulatory T cell sorting, thawed PBMCs rested overnight at 37°C in 200 IU/ml IL-2. V was pared by 4 bases and J by 4 bases, with 15 bases between. The CDR3 has 14 residues. The germline V gene has CDR1 SGHRS and CDR2 YFSETQ. These data are taken from a study of Tregs in tolerant kidney transplant recipients. Study conclusions and caveats: Some patients' samples used different primers over time, so nucleotide sequences weren't comparable.

Profiling relied on immunoSEQ multiplex PCR, and the TCRdb table lists in-frame clones only, not all of them. In the table there are just under 65,000 clones, roughly 98% of which are singletons. The receptor was isolated from a human donor who received a combined kidney and bone marrow transplant. The rearrangement uses TRBV5-1 and TRBJ2-7; D might be TRBD2 (5 bases). Sample: Tregs from blood, taken before the transplant. The CDR3 DNA sequence: TGCGCCAGCAGCATAAACCCGGGCGGGTACGAGCAGTACTTC. Protein: CASSINPGGYEQYF.